The 10 T cell receptor beta chains listed next were all sequenced from one sample in a study of breast tumors, draining lymph nodes, adjacent tissues. Axillary draining lymph nodes of breast cancer patients supplied the node samples. TCRdb independently ran MiXCR on the multiplex PCR reads; one entry per CDR3 protein. The table has about 220,000 distinct CDR3 sequences, approximately 36% seen once. The source material was axillary lymph node tissue. These TCRs come from a female donor with breast cancer. Some clones in this sample may be carry-over from other donors' samples.

This clonotype was seen many times. The CDR3 DNA sequence: TGTGCCAGCAGCCTGGACAGGTCTAGCTCCTACGAGCAGTACTTC. Amino acids: CASSLDRSSSYEQYF. This chain joins TRBV9 and TRBJ2-7; 7 bases are a match to TRBD1. The CDR3 has 15 amino acids. Trimming took 4 bases from V and 0 from J; bases not matched to a gene: 7. CDR1 and CDR2 (germline): SGDLS, YYNGEE.

This clonotype was seen many times. The chain couples TRBV3-1 to TRBJ1-2; D remains ambiguous. In germline, CDR1 is LGHDT, CDR2 YNNKEL (reference sequence). The CDR3 spans 13 residues. Between the trimmed V and J ends, which lost 4 bases and 8 bases, there was a span of 14 bases. CDR3 DNA: TGTGCCAGCAGCCGGGCGGTAATGGGAGGCTACACCTTC. Its protein product is CASSRAVMGGYTF.

V and J are TRBV19 and TRBJ2-7; D is unclear. The CDR3 contains 12 residues. Trimming took off 7 bases at V and 2 bases at J, with 9 bases between the two ends. Germline V lookup: CDR1 LNHDA, CDR2 SQIVND (reference sequence). The CDR3 region is CASTIPAYEQYF. The CDR3 nucleotides are TGTGCCAGTACCATACCCGCCTACGAGCAGTACTTC.

The rearrangement links TRBV15 to TRBJ2-3; D is perhaps TRBD1 (6 bases). V gave up 5 bases and J gave up 1 base, with 10 bases separating them. This CDR3 has 14 amino acids. Germline assignment: CDR1 LNHNV and CDR2 YYDKDF (reference sequence). The CDR3 loop reads CATSDRTGTDTQYF. In DNA, the CDR3 is TGTGCCACCAGCGACCGGACAGGCACAGATACGCAGTATTTT.

The rearrangement links TRBV20-1 to TRBJ1-3; D ambiguous. Germline lookup yields CDR1 DFQATT and CDR2 SNEGSKA (reference sequence). The CDR3 extends over 13 amino acids. Trimming removed 3 bases at V and 0 bases at J, with 6 bases between. In DNA, the CDR3 is TGCAGTGCTAGTGGGATCTCTGGAAACACCATATATTTT. Its protein product is CSASGISGNTIYF.

This clonotype was observed at least ten times. This sequence joins TRBV20-1 and TRBJ1-3; D unclear. CDR1 is DFQATT, CDR2 SNEGSKA, per germline (reference sequence). This CDR3 is 16 amino acids long. Trimming cost V 0 bases and J 0 bases, with 12 bases left between them. The CDR3 is CSARDRLKGSGNTIYF. DNA for the CDR3: TGCAGTGCTAGAGATAGGCTTAAAGGCTCTGGAAACACCATATATTTT.

At least ten counts were recorded for this clonotype. This chain uses TRBV12-3 or TRBV12-4 with TRBJ2-1; a weak D match, TRBD1 (6 bases). The V end lost 7 bases, the J end lost 0 bases, and 13 bases lay between the germline ends. CDR3 length: 15 amino acids. CDR3 sequence reads: CASTEGTLSYNEQFF. In DNA form, the CDR3 reads TGTGCCAGCACCGAAGGGACACTCTCCTACAATGAGCAGTTCTTC.

This clonotype was detected many times. The chain employs TRBV29-1 and TRBJ2-3; a possible D gene is TRBD2 (7 bases). Per the germline V gene, CDR1 is SQVTM and CDR2 is ANQGSEA. The CDR3 spans 15 residues. V lost 4 bases and J lost 0, with 14 bases in between. CDR3 bases: TGCAGCGTTGCACGCGGGGGCGTTAGCACAGATACGCAGTATTTT. This encodes CSVARGGVSTDTQYF.

This clonotype occurred many times. The V gene is TRBV10-3, the J gene TRBJ2-7, with 7 bases aligning to TRBD2. CDR3 size: 12 residues. Trimming removed 8 bases from V and 3 bases from J; junction bases left unmatched: 4. Germline assignment: CDR1 ENHRY and CDR2 SYGVKD. CDR3 region: CAIRGENYEQYF. CDR3 bases: TGTGCCATCCGGGGGGAAAACTACGAGCAGTACTTC.

Of note for this clonotype: A junction boundary mismatches the germline segment, possibly from a read error. The chain couples TRBV3-1 to TRBJ2-7; D is possibly TRBD1 (5 bases). CDR3 size: 12 residues. Germline CDR1 reads LGHDT; CDR2 reads YNNKEL (reference sequence). The DNA of the CDR3 is TGTGCCAGCAGCCAAGATCGACGCAAACAGGACTTC. Amino acid sequence: CASSQDRRKQDF.